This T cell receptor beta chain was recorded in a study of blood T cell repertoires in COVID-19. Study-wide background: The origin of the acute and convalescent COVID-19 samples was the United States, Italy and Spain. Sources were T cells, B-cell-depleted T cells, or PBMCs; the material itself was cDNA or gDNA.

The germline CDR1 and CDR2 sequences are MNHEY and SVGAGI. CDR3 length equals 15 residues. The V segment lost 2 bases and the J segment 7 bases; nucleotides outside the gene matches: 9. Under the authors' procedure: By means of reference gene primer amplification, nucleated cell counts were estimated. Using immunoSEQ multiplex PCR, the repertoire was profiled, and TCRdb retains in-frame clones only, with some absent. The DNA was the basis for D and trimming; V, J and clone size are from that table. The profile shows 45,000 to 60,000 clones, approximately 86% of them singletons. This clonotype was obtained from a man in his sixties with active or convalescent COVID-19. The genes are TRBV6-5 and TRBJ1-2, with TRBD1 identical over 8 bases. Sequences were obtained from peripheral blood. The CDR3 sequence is CASSYGGQAFSGYTF. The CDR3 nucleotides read TGTGCCAGCAGTTACGGGGGACAGGCCTTTTCTGGCTACACCTTC.